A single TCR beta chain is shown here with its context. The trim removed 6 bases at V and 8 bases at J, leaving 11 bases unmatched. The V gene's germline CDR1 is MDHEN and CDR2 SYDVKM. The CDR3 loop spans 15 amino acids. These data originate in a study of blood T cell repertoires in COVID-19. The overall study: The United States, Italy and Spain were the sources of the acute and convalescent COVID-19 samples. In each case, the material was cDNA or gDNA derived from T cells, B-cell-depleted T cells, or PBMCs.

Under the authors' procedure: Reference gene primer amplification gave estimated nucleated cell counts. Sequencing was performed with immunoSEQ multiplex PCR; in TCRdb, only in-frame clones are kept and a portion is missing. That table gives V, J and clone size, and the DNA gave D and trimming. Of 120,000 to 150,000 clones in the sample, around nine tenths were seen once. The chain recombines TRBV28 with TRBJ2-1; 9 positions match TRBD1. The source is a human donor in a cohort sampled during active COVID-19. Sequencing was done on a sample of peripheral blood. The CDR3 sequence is CASSTPGTGKHEQFF. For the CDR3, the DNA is TGTGCCAGCAGCACCCCCGGGACAGGGAAACATGAGCAGTTCTTC.